These T cell receptor beta chains were read from a single sample in a study of OX40 agonist ivuxolimab in advanced cancers. The method was immunoSEQ multiplex PCR; TCRdb's version includes in-frame clones alone and lacks a portion of them. The sample carries more than 80,000 clones, roughly 89% recorded once. The specimen was CD4+ or CD8+ T cells sorted from blood, collected in a trial of the OX40 agonist ivuxolimab. The receptors shown here come from an adult with an advanced solid tumor such as melanoma, head and neck, liver or kidney cancer. The CDR3 runs from the conserved cysteine through the conserved F or W. Each record gives: CDR3 protein, CDR3 DNA, J gene, clone size, D gene, V gene. The D gene is left open where the match is weak. Clone size is given for some rows only: seen once, a few or many times, or a class if the clone is expanded.

CDR3 protein: CASSVQGIGTGELFF
CDR3 DNA: TGCGCCAGCAGCGTACAGGGGATCGGCACCGGGGAGCTGTTTTTT
J gene: TRBJ2-2
clone size: NA
D gene: TRBD1
V gene: TRBV5-1

CDR3 protein: CASSFDPAGTQYF
CDR3 DNA: TGTGCCAGCAGCTTTGATCCCGCCGGGACCCAGTACTTC
J gene: TRBJ2-5
clone size: NA
D gene: NA
V gene: TRBV11-3

CDR3 protein: CASSEGRDTGELFF
CDR3 DNA: TGTGCCAGCAGTGAAGGCCGGGATACCGGGGAGCTGTTTTTT
J gene: TRBJ2-2
clone size: NA
D gene: NA
V gene: TRBV6-1

CDR3 protein: CASSLSGDRSSPLHF
CDR3 DNA: TGTGCCAGCAGCTTATCTGGGGACAGGAGTTCACCCCTCCACTTT
J gene: TRBJ1-6
clone size: NA
D gene: TRBD1
V gene: TRBV7-3

CDR3 protein: CASSPLSELGNTIYF
CDR3 DNA: TGTGCCAGCTCACCACTGTCGGAGCTTGGAAACACCATATATTTT
J gene: TRBJ1-3
clone size: NA
D gene: NA
V gene: TRBV18

CDR3 protein: CASTRVGSSGADTQYF
CDR3 DNA: TGTGCCAGTACTCGCGTTGGTTCTAGCGGGGCAGATACGCAGTATTTT
J gene: TRBJ2-3
clone size: NA
D gene: TRBD2
V gene: TRBV19

CDR3 protein: CASTVGGATYNEQFF
CDR3 DNA: TGTGCCAGCACCGTCGGGGGGGCTACCTACAATGAGCAGTTCTTC
J gene: TRBJ2-1
clone size: NA
D gene: TRBD2
V gene: TRBV5-4

CDR3 protein: CASSSSTGPYEQYF
CDR3 DNA: TGTGCCAGCAGCTCTTCGACAGGGCCGTACGAGCAGTACTTC
J gene: TRBJ2-7
clone size: NA
D gene: TRBD1
V gene: TRBV11-3

CDR3 protein: CASSQERDGNEKLFF
CDR3 DNA: TGCGCCAGCAGCCAAGAACGGGACGGCAATGAAAAACTGTTTTTT
J gene: TRBJ1-4
clone size: once
D gene: NA
V gene: TRBV4-3

CDR3 protein: CASSQGTFTEAFF
CDR3 DNA: TGTGCCAGCAGCCAAGGGACATTCACTGAAGCTTTCTTT
J gene: TRBJ1-1
clone size: NA
D gene: NA
V gene: TRBV28

CDR3 protein: CACGTGAQANYGYTF
CDR3 DNA: TGTGCCTGTGGGACAGGGGCCCAAGCTAACTATGGCTACACCTTC
J gene: TRBJ1-2
clone size: NA
D gene: TRBD1
V gene: TRBV30

CDR3 protein: CASSAAGAGTDTQYF
CDR3 DNA: TGTGCCAGCAGCGCAGCGGGAGCGGGCACAGATACGCAGTATTTT
J gene: TRBJ2-3
clone size: NA
D gene: TRBD2
V gene: TRBV7-2

CDR3 protein: CASRPDGGDTDTQYF
CDR3 DNA: TGTGCCAGCAGGCCCGACGGGGGGGACACAGATACGCAGTATTTT
J gene: TRBJ2-3
clone size: few
D gene: TRBD2
V gene: TRBV5-4

CDR3 protein: CSASPRNTEAFF
CDR3 DNA: TGCAGCGCGTCACCGAGGAACACTGAAGCTTTCTTT
J gene: TRBJ1-1
clone size: NA
D gene: NA
V gene: TRBV29-1

CDR3 protein: CASSQDSARLATGNTGELFF
CDR3 DNA: TGCGCCAGCAGCCAAGATTCGGCGAGACTAGCGACGGGGAACACCGGGGAGCTGTTTTTT
J gene: TRBJ2-2
clone size: NA
D gene: TRBD2
V gene: TRBV4-3

CDR3 protein: CAWIRQTNTEAFF
CDR3 DNA: TGTGCCTGGATCCGACAGACGAACACTGAAGCTTTCTTT
J gene: TRBJ1-1
clone size: NA
D gene: NA
V gene: TRBV30

CDR3 protein: CASTRQGYEQYF
CDR3 DNA: TGTGCCAGCACCCGACAGGGTTACGAGCAGTACTTC
J gene: TRBJ2-7
clone size: once
D gene: TRBD1
V gene: TRBV5-6

CDR3 protein: CASSSSRGDSDYGYTF
CDR3 DNA: TGTGCCAGCAGTTCATCCCGGGGGGACAGTGACTATGGCTACACCTTC
J gene: TRBJ1-2
clone size: NA
D gene: TRBD1
V gene: TRBV28

CDR3 protein: CASSLGLAGANNEQFF
CDR3 DNA: TGCGCCAGCAGCTTGGGACTAGCGGGAGCCAACAATGAGCAGTTCTTC
J gene: TRBJ2-1
clone size: NA
D gene: TRBD2
V gene: TRBV5-1

CDR3 protein: CAWSVFGSNTEAFF
CDR3 DNA: TGTGCCTGGAGTGTATTCGGGTCGAACACTGAAGCTTTCTTT
J gene: TRBJ1-1
clone size: few
D gene: NA
V gene: TRBV30

CDR3 protein: CASSQLQGANGYTF
CDR3 DNA: TGTGCCAGCAGCCAATTACAGGGGGCGAATGGCTACACCTTC
J gene: TRBJ1-2
clone size: NA
D gene: TRBD1
V gene: TRBV14

CDR3 protein: CASSGLAGATGELFF
CDR3 DNA: TGTGCCAGCAGTGGACTAGCGGGAGCGACCGGGGAGCTGTTTTTT
J gene: TRBJ2-2
clone size: NA
D gene: TRBD2
V gene: TRBV2

CDR3 protein: CASSEGQNTGELFF
CDR3 DNA: TGCGCCAGCAGTGAGGGACAGAACACCGGGGAGCTGTTTTTT
J gene: TRBJ2-2
clone size: NA
D gene: NA
V gene: TRBV10-1

CDR3 protein: CASGLVLWGRDATNEKLFF
CDR3 DNA: TGTGCTAGTGGTTTGGTACTATGGGGCAGGGATGCAACTAATGAAAAACTGTTTTTT
J gene: TRBJ1-4
clone size: NA
D gene: NA
V gene: TRBV12-5

CDR3 protein: CASRGTGGAETQYF
CDR3 DNA: TGTGCCAGCAGGGGGACAGGGGGCGCAGAGACCCAGTACTTC
J gene: TRBJ2-5
clone size: NA
D gene: TRBD1
V gene: TRBV6-1

CDR3 protein: CASRSDRGPGNTIYF
CDR3 DNA: TGTGCCAGCAGATCCGACAGGGGGCCTGGAAACACCATATATTTT
J gene: TRBJ1-3
clone size: NA
D gene: TRBD1
V gene: TRBV5-4

CDR3 protein: CASWGGSHGNEQFF
CDR3 DNA: TGTGCCAGCTGGGGCGGGAGTCACGGCAATGAGCAGTTCTTC
J gene: TRBJ2-1
clone size: NA
D gene: TRBD2
V gene: TRBV6-6

CDR3 protein: CASTGYNQPQHF
CDR3 DNA: TGTGCCAGCACAGGGTACAATCAGCCCCAGCATTTT
J gene: TRBJ1-5
clone size: NA
D gene: NA
V gene: TRBV28

CDR3 protein: CASSWGQGRGTDTQYF
CDR3 DNA: TGCGCCAGCAGCTGGGGGCAGGGGAGAGGGACAGATACGCAGTATTTT
J gene: TRBJ2-3
clone size: NA
D gene: NA
V gene: TRBV5-1

CDR3 protein: CASSPPGLPRSQGRGHWEQYF
CDR3 DNA: TGTGCCAGCTCACCACCGGGTCTGCCCAGAAGTCAGGGCAGAGGTCACTGGGAGCAGTACTTC
J gene: TRBJ2-7
clone size: NA
D gene: NA
V gene: TRBV18

CDR3 protein: CARSLTVGSPLSGNTIYF
CDR3 DNA: TGTGCCAGAAGCTTGACTGTCGGGTCCCCTCTCTCTGGAAACACCATATATTTT
J gene: TRBJ1-3
clone size: NA
D gene: NA
V gene: TRBV5-3

CDR3 protein: CAGGQSNSPLHF
CDR3 DNA: TGTGCCGGAGGACAGAGTAATTCACCCCTCCACTTT
J gene: TRBJ1-6
clone size: once
D gene: NA
V gene: TRBV2

CDR3 protein: CASNRGKNTEAFF
CDR3 DNA: TGTGCCAGCAACAGGGGAAAAAACACTGAAGCTTTCTTT
J gene: TRBJ1-1
clone size: few
D gene: TRBD1
V gene: TRBV6-5